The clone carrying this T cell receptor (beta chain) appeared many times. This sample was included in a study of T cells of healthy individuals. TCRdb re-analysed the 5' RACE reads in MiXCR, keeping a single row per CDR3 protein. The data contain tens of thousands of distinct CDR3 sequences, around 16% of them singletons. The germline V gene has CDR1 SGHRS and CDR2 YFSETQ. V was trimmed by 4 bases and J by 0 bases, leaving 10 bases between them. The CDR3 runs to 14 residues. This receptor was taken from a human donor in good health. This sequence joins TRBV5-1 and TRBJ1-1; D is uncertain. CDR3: CASSLELMNTEAFF. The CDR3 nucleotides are TGCGCCAGCAGCCTAGAGCTGATGAACACTGAAGCTTTCTTT.